These T cell receptor beta chains were read from a single sample in a study of blood T cells in healthy people across ages. TCRdb analysed the 5' RACE reads with MiXCR anew, one entry per CDR3 protein. This table holds around 1,900,000 distinct CDR3 sequences, about two fifths found once. The sample comprised blood. The source is a human donor in good health. CDR3s include the opening cysteine and the closing phenylalanine or tryptophan. A D gene is named only where the DNA matches it firmly. The size of a clone is reported for some rows only, either as once, few or many, or as a class for expanded clones.

d_call: TRBD1; j_call: TRBJ2-7; v_call: TRBV10-3; clone_size: NA; cdr3_nt: TGTGCCATCAGTGAGTCGGGACAGGGGAACGAGCAGTACTTC; cdr3_aa: CAISESGQGNEQYF
d_call: NA; j_call: TRBJ2-7; v_call: TRBV10-3; clone_size: NA; cdr3_nt: TGTGCCATCTCTTCAAGGGGGAGTCCCTACGAGCAGTACTTC; cdr3_aa: CAISSRGSPYEQYF
d_call: NA; j_call: TRBJ1-2; v_call: TRBV20-1; clone_size: few; cdr3_nt: TGCAGTGCTAATCTTGGGTTCTATGGCTACACCTTC; cdr3_aa: CSANLGFYGYTF
d_call: NA; j_call: TRBJ1-5; v_call: TRBV12-3/TRBV12-4; clone_size: once; cdr3_nt: TGTGCCAGCAGCCCCCTGTTGTGCGGGAGGCAGCCCCAGCATTTT; cdr3_aa: CASSPLLCGRQPQHF
d_call: NA; j_call: TRBJ1-2; v_call: TRBV18; clone_size: NA; cdr3_nt: TGTGCCAGTTCACCCTTGGGGGGCGCTTATGGCTACACCTTC; cdr3_aa: CASSPLGGAYGYTF
d_call: NA; j_call: TRBJ2-7; v_call: TRBV5-5; clone_size: NA; cdr3_nt: TGTGCCAGCTGGGGAGGACGTGACTACGAGCAGTACTTC; cdr3_aa: CASWGGRDYEQYF
d_call: NA; j_call: TRBJ1-3; v_call: TRBV11-2; clone_size: NA; cdr3_nt: TGTGCCAGCAGCATCCTACAGGGAAACACCATATATTTT; cdr3_aa: CASSILQGNTIYF
d_call: NA; j_call: TRBJ1-2; v_call: TRBV20-1; clone_size: many; cdr3_nt: TGCAGTGCTAGGAGGAAGGGACACTTCTATGGCTACACCTTC; cdr3_aa: CSARRKGHFYGYTF
d_call: NA; j_call: TRBJ1-5; v_call: TRBV19; clone_size: NA; cdr3_nt: TGTGCCAGTAGTCCGCCCCTCGGGTCCCTCGGTACGCCCCAGCATTTT; cdr3_aa: CASSPPLGSLGTPQHF
d_call: NA; j_call: TRBJ1-5; v_call: TRBV15; clone_size: NA; cdr3_nt: TGTGCCACCAGCAGAGATAGGGCCCTACATCAGCCCCAGCATTTT; cdr3_aa: CATSRDRALHQPQHF
d_call: NA; j_call: TRBJ1-2; v_call: TRBV12-5; clone_size: once; cdr3_nt: TGTGCTAGTGGTTTCGCCGGGACGGCCTATCCTAACTATGGCTACACCTTC; cdr3_aa: CASGFAGTAYPNYGYTF
d_call: NA; j_call: TRBJ2-3; v_call: TRBV4-3; clone_size: NA; cdr3_nt: TGCGCCAGCAGCCAAGATTTAGGGGCCCAACGAAGCACAGATACGCAGTATTTT; cdr3_aa: CASSQDLGAQRSTDTQYF
d_call: TRBD1; j_call: TRBJ1-2; v_call: TRBV5-1; clone_size: NA; cdr3_nt: TGCGCCAGCGGCACCGGGACAGGGGACTATGGCTACACCTTC; cdr3_aa: CASGTGTGDYGYTF
d_call: NA; j_call: TRBJ2-7; v_call: TRBV11-2; clone_size: few; cdr3_nt: TGTGCCAGCAGTGAGTCCCACGAGCAGTACTTC; cdr3_aa: CASSESHEQYF
d_call: TRBD1; j_call: TRBJ2-6; v_call: TRBV10-3; clone_size: NA; cdr3_nt: TGTGCCATCAGGATGACAGGGGAAGGGGCCAACGTCCTGACTTTC; cdr3_aa: CAIRMTGEGANVLTF
d_call: NA; j_call: TRBJ2-5; v_call: TRBV2; clone_size: NA; cdr3_nt: TGTGCCAGCAGTAGGCTAAACGGGGAAGAGACCCAGTACTTC; cdr3_aa: CASSRLNGEETQYF
d_call: NA; j_call: TRBJ1-1; v_call: TRBV12-3/TRBV12-4; clone_size: many; cdr3_nt: TGTGCCAGCAGTTTAGCGGCCGGTGAAGCTTTCTTT; cdr3_aa: CASSLAAGEAFF
d_call: TRBD1; j_call: TRBJ1-2; v_call: TRBV20-1; clone_size: NA; cdr3_nt: TGCAGTGCTGCTAAGGGACAGGGATGGTATGGCTACACCTTC; cdr3_aa: CSAAKGQGWYGYTF
d_call: NA; j_call: TRBJ1-4; v_call: TRBV5-1; clone_size: NA; cdr3_nt: TGCGCCAGCAGCTTCCAAGGGACATCTAATGAAAAACTGTTTTTT; cdr3_aa: CASSFQGTSNEKLFF
d_call: TRBD1; j_call: TRBJ1-1; v_call: TRBV29-1; clone_size: few; cdr3_nt: TGCAGCGTGTCCCAGGGGGGAGAAGAAGCTTTCTTT; cdr3_aa: CSVSQGGEEAFF
d_call: NA; j_call: TRBJ1-4; v_call: TRBV4-2; clone_size: NA; cdr3_nt: TGTGCCAGCAGCCAAATAGGCACCCAAAAACTGTTTTTT; cdr3_aa: CASSQIGTQKLFF
d_call: NA; j_call: TRBJ1-1; v_call: TRBV10-3; clone_size: NA; cdr3_nt: TGTGCCATAGGATTCTCGACTGAAGCTTTCTTT; cdr3_aa: CAIGFSTEAFF